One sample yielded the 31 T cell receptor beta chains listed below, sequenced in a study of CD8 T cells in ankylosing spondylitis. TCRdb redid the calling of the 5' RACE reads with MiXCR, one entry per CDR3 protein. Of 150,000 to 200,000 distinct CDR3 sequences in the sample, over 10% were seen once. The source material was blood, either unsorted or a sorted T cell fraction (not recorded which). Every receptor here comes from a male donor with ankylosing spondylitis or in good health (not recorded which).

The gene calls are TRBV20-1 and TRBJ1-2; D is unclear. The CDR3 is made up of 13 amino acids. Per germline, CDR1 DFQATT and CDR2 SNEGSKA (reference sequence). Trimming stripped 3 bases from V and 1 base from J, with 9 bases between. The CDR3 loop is CSASTVFNYGYTF. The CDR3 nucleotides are TGCAGTGCTAGCACAGTGTTTAACTATGGCTACACCTTC.

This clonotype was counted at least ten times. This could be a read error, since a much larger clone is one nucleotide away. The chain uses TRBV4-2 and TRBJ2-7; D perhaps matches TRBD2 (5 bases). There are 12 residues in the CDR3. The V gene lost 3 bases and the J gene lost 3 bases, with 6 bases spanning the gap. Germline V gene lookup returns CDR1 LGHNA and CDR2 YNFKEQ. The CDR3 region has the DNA TGTGCCAGCAGCCAGGGGAGCTACGAGCAGTACTTC. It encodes CASSQGSYEQYF.

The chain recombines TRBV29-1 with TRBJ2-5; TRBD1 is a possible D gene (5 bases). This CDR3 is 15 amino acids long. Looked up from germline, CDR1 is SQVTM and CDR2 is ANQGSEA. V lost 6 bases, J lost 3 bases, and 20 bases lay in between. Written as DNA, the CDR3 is TGCAGCGTCAAGTTTGCCGGCATCAGGGAAGAGACCCAGTACTTC. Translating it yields CSVKFAGIREETQYF.

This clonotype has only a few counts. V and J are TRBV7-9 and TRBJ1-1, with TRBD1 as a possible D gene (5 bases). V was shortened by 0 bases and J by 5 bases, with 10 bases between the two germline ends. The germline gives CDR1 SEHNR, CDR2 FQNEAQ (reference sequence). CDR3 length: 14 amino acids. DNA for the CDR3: TGTGCCAGCAGCTTAGCCGGGGCGCGGACTGAAGCTTTCTTT. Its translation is CASSLAGARTEAFF.

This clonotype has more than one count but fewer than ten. CDR3 in DNA: TGCAGTGCTAGAGATCTGAATAGTTGGGACACCGGGGAGCTGTTTTTT. Translated: CSARDLNSWDTGELFF. The chain combines TRBV20-1 with TRBJ2-2; D is unresolved. From germline, CDR1 is DFQATT and CDR2 SNEGSKA (reference sequence). This CDR3 is 16 amino acids long. Trimming pared 0 bases from V and 3 bases from J, leaving 14 bases between.

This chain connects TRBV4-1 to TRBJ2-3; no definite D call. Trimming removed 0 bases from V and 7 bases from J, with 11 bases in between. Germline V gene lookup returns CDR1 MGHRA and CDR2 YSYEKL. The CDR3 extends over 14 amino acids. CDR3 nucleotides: TGCGCCAGCAGCCAAGATGAAGGGTTATATACGCAGTATTTT. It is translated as CASSQDEGLYTQYF.

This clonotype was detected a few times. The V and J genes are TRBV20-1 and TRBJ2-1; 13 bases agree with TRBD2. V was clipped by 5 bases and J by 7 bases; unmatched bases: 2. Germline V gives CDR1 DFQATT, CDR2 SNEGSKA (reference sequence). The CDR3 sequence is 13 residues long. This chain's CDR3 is CSARLAGGNEQFF. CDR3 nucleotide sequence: TGCAGTGCTCGACTAGCGGGGGGTAATGAGCAGTTCTTC.

This CDR3 reads CASSPMDFYNEQFF. Here the CDR3 DNA reads TGTGCCAGCAGCCCCATGGACTTCTACAATGAGCAGTTCTTC. The V and J genes are TRBV7-2 and TRBJ2-1; weak D call: TRBD2 (5 bases). In germline, CDR1 is SGHTA, CDR2 FQGNSA. Trimming removed 5 bases from V and 3 bases from J, with 11 bases in between. The CDR3 length is 14 residues.

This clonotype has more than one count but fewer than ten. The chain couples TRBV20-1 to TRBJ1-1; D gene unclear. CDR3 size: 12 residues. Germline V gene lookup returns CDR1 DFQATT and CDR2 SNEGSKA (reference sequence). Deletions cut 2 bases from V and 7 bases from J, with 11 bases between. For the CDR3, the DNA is TGCAGTGCTAGAAGGGAGACCGGTGAAGCTTTCTTT. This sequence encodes CSARRETGEAFF.

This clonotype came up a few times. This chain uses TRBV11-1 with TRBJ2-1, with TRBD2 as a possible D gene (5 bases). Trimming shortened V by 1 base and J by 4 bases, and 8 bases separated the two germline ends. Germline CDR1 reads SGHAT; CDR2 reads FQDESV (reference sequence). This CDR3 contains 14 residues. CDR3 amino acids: CASSLVALYNEQFF. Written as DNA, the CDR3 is TGTGCCAGCAGCTTAGTAGCGCTATACAATGAGCAGTTCTTC.

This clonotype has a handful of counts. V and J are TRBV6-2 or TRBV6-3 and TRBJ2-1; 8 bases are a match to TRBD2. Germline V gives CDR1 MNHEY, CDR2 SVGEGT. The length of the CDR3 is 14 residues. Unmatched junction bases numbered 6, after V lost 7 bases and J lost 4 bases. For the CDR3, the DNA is TGTGCCAGCAATCTGGCGGGGGGATACAATGAGCAGTTCTTC. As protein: CASNLAGGYNEQFF.

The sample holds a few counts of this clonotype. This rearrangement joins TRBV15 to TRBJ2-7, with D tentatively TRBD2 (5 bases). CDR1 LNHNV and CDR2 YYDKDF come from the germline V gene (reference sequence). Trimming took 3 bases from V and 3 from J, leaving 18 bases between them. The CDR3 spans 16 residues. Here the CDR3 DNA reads TGTGCCACCAGCAGGTTGGGCGGGCCAGTAAACTACGAGCAGTACTTC. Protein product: CATSRLGGPVNYEQYF.

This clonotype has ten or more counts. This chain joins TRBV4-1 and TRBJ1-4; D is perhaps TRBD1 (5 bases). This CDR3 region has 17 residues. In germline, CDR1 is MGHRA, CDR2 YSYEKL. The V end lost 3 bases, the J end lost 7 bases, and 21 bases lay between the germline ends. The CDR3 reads CASSHPLSATAFEKLFF. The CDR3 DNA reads TGCGCCAGCAGCCATCCTCTTTCCGCGACAGCCTTTGAAAAACTGTTTTTT.

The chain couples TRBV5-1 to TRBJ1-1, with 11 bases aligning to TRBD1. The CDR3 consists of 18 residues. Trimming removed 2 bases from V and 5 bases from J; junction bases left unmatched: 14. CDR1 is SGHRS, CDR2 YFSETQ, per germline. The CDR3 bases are TGCGCCAGCAGCTTAACCCTCGATGGTGGGGACAGGGGGACTGAAGCTTTCTTT. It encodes CASSLTLDGGDRGTEAFF. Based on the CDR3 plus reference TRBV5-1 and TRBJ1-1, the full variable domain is KAGVTQTPRYLIKTRGQQVTLSCSPISGHRSVSWYQQTPGQGLQFLFEYFSETQRNKGNFPGRFSGRQFSNSRSEMNVSTLELGDSALYLCASSLTLDGGDRGTEAFFGQGTRLTVV.

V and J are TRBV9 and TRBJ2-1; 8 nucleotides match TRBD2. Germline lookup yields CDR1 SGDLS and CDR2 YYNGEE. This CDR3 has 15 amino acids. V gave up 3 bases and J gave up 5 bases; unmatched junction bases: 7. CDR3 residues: CASSARTSRNNEQFF. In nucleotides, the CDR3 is TGTGCCAGCAGCGCGAGGACTAGCAGAAACAATGAGCAGTTCTTC.

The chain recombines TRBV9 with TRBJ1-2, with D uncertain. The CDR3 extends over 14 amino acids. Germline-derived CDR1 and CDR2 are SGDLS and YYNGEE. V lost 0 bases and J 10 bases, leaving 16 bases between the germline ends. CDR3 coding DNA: TGTGCCAGCAGCGTAGAGGTCGTTGGGCCATACTACACCTTC. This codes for CASSVEVVGPYYTF.

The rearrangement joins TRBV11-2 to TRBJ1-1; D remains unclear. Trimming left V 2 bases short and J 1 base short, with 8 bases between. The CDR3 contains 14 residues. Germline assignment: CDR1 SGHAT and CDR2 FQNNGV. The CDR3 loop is CASSLIFQNTEAFF. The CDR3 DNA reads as TGTGCCAGCAGCTTAATCTTTCAGAACACTGAAGCTTTCTTT.

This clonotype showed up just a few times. The chain's CDR3 is CASSSPIDRGQHEQYF. CDR3 in DNA: TGTGCCAGCAGCTCCCCCATCGACAGGGGACAACACGAGCAGTACTTC. This chain uses TRBV7-9 with TRBJ2-7; 8 positions agree with TRBD1. CDR1 is SEHNR, CDR2 FQNEAQ, per germline (reference sequence). V shed 4 bases, J shed 5 bases, and the junction held 13 bases outside the gene matches. The CDR3 contains 16 residues.

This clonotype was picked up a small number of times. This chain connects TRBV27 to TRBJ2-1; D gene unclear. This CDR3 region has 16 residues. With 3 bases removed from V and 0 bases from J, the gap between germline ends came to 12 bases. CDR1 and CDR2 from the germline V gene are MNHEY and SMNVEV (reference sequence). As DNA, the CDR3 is TGTGCCAGCAGTTTTTTACGGATGAGCTCCTACAATGAGCAGTTCTTC. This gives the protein CASSFLRMSSYNEQFF.

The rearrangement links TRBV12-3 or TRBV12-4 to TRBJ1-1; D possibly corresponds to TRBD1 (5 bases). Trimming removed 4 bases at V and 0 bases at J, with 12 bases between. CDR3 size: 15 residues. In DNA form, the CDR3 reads TGTGCCAGCAGTTGGGGGGGGTACTTGAACACTGAAGCTTTCTTT. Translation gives CASSWGGYLNTEAFF.

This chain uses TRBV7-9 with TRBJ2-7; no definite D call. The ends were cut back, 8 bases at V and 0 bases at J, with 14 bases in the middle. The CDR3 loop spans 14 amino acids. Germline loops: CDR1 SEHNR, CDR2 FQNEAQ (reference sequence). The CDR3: CASRNQRSSYEQYF. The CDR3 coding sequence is TGTGCCAGCCGGAACCAAAGGAGCTCCTACGAGCAGTACTTC. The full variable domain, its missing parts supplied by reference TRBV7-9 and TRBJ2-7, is DTGVSQNPRHKITKRGQNVTFRCDPISEHNRLYWYRQTLGQGPEFLTYFQNEAQLEKSRLLSDRFSAERPKGSFSTLEIQRTEQGDSAMYLCASRNQRSSYEQYFGPGTRLTVT.

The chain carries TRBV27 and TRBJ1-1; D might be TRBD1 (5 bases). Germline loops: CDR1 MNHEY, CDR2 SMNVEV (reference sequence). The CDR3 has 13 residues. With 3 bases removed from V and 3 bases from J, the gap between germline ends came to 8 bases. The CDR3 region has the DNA TGTGCCAGCAGTTTGGGGGAACACACTGAAGCTTTCTTT. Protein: CASSLGEHTEAFF.

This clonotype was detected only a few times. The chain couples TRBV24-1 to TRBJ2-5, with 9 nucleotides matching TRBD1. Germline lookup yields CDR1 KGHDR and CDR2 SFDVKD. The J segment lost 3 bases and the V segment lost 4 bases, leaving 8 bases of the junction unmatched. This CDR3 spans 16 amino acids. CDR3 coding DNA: TGTGCCACCAGTGAGGCCGGGACAGGGCCCGAAGAGACCCAGTACTTC. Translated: CATSEAGTGPEETQYF.

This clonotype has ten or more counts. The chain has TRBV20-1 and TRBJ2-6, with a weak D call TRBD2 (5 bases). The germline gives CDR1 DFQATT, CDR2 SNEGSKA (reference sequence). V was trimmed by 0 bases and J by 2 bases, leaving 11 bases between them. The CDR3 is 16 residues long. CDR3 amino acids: CSARDPDGAGANVLTF. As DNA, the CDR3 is TGCAGTGCTAGAGATCCGGACGGGGCTGGGGCCAACGTCCTGACTTTC.

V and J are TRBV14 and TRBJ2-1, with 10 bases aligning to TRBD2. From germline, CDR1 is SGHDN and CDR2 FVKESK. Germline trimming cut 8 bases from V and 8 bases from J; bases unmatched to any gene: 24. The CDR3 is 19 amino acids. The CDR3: CASLPSHPSGGRSSDEQFF. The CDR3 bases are TGTGCCAGCTTACCCAGCCACCCTAGCGGGGGACGGAGTAGCGATGAGCAGTTCTTC.

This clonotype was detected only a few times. The CDR3 loop is CASSLSGGIDTQYF. In DNA form, the CDR3 reads TGTGCCAGCAGTTTATCAGGGGGCATAGATACGCAGTATTTT. The gene calls are TRBV27 and TRBJ2-3; 7 bases map to TRBD1. The V gene end was trimmed by 0 bases and the J gene end by 5 bases; junction bases not matched to a gene: 2. The CDR3 runs to 14 residues. CDR1 is MNHEY, CDR2 SMNVEV, per germline (reference sequence).

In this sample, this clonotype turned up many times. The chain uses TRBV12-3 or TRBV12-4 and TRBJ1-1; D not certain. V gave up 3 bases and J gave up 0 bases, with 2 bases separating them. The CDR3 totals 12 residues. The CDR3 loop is CASSFLNTEAFF. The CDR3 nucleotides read TGTGCCAGCAGTTTCCTGAACACTGAAGCTTTCTTT.

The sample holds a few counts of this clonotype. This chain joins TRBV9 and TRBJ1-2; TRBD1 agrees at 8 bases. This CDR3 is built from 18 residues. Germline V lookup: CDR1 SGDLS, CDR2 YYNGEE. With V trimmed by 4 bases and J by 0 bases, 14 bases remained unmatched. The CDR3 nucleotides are TGTGCCAGCAGCACCGACTCGGACAGGGCCCCCGCTAACTATGGCTACACCTTC. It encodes CASSTDSDRAPANYGYTF. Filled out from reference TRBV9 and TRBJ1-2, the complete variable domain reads DSGVTQTPKHLITATGQRVTLRCSPRSGDLSVYWYQQSLDQGLQFLIQYYNGEERAKGNILERFSAQQFPDLHSELNLSSLELGDSALYFCASSTDSDRAPANYGYTFGSGTRLTVV.

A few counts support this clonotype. CDR3 in amino acids: CAWSVGQGYGEQYF. In DNA, the CDR3 is TGTGCCTGGAGTGTTGGACAGGGGTATGGCGAGCAGTACTTC. The rearrangement joins TRBV30 to TRBJ2-7; 9 bases match TRBD1. From germline, CDR1 is GTSNPN and CDR2 SVGIG (reference sequence). V gave up 0 bases and J gave up 6 bases; unmatched junction bases: 6. There are 14 residues in the CDR3.

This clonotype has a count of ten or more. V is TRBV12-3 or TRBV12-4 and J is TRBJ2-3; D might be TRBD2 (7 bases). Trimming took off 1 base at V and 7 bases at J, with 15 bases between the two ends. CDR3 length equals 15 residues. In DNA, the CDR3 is TGTGCCAGCAGTTTAGGGGGAGGGGGAGGTAATACGCAGTATTTT. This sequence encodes CASSLGGGGGNTQYF.

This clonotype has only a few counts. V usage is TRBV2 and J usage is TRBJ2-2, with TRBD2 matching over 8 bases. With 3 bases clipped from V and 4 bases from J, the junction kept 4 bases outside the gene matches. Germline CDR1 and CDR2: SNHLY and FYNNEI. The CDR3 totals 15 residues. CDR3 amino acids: CASSDSGDLTGELFF. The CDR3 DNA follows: TGTGCCAGCAGTGATAGCGGGGACCTCACCGGGGAGCTGTTTTTT.